This T cell receptor beta chain was obtained from a study of T cell changes during pregnancy in multiple sclerosis. Generated by immunoSEQ multiplex PCR, the TCRdb table keeps only in-frame clones and is missing some. The table lists some 81,000 clones, about 93% of them singletons, with around 2.6% in the top ten. The germline gives CDR1 SGHRS, CDR2 YFSETQ. V was clipped by 4 bases and J by 8 bases, with 16 bases between them. The CDR3 has 14 amino acids. V usage is TRBV5-1 and J usage is TRBJ1-3; a weak D match, TRBD1 (6 bases). The material sequenced was peripheral blood, taken after pregnancy. This clonotype was sampled from a female donor in good health, enrolled as a control in a pregnancy study. This chain's CDR3 is CASSQGHLKDTIYF. Here the CDR3 DNA reads TGCGCCAGCAGCCAGGGACACTTGAAGGACACCATATATTTT.